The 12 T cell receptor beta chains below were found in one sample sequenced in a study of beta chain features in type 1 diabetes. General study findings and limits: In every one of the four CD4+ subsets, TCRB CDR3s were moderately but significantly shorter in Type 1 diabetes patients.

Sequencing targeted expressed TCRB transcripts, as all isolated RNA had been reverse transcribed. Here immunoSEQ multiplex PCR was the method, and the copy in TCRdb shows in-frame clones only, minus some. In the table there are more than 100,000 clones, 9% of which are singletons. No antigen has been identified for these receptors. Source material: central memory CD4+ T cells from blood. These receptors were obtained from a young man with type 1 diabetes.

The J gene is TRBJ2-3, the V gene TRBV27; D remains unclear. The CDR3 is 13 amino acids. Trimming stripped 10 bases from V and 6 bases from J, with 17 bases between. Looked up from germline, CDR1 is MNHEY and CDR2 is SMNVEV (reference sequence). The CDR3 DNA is TGTGCCATCAAATCTGTTCCTGGCGATACGCAGTATTTT. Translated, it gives CAIKSVPGDTQYF.

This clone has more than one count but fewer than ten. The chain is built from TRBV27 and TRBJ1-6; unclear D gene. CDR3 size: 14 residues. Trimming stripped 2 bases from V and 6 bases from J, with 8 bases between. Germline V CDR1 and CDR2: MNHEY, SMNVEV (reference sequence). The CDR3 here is CASSLEGGNSPLHF. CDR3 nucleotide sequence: TGTGCCAGCAGTTTAGAGGGCGGTAATTCACCCCTCCACTTT.

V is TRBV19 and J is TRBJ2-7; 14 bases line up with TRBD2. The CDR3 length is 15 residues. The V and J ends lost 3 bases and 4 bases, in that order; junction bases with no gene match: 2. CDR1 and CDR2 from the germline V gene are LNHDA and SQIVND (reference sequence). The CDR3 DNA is TGTGCCAGTAGTATCGGACTAGCGGGGGGTTACGAGCAGTACTTC. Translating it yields CASSIGLAGGYEQYF.

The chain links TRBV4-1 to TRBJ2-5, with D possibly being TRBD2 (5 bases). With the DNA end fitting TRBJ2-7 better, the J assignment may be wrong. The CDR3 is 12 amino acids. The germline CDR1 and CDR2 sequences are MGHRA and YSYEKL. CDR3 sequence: CASSQAGPEQYF. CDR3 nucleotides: TGCGCCAGCAGCCAGGCGGGTCCCGAGCAGTACTTC.

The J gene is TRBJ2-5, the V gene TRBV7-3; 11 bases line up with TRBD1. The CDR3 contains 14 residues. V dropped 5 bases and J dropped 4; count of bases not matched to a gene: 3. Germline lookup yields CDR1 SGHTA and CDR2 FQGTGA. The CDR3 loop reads CASSRGTGGETQYF. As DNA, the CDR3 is TGTGCCAGCAGCCGCGGGACAGGGGGAGAGACCCAGTACTTC.

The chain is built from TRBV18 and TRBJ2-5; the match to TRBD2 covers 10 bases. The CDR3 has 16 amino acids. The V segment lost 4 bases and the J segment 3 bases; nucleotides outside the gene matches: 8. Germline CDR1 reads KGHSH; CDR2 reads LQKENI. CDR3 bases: TGTGCCAGCTCACGCGCCAGCGGGGGGGTTGAAGAGACCCAGTACTTC. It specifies CASSRASGGVEETQYF.

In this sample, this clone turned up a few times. The CDR3 DNA is TGTGCCAGCTCACCCGGACTAGTTCAAGAGACCCAGTACTTC. This codes for CASSPGLVQETQYF. The chain recombines TRBV18 with TRBJ2-5; 7 bases line up with TRBD2. The trim removed 3 bases at V and 2 bases at J, leaving 3 bases unmatched. The length of the CDR3 is 14 residues. Germline V lookup: CDR1 KGHSH, CDR2 LQKENI.

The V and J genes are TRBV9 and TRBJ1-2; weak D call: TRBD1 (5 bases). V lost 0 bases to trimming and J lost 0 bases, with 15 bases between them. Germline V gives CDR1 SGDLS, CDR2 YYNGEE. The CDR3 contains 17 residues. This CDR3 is CASSVDLGQRANYGYTF. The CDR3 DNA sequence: TGTGCCAGCAGCGTAGATTTGGGGCAGAGAGCTAACTATGGCTACACCTTC.

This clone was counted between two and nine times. Here the CDR3 reads CASSLGDASGGYNEQFF. The CDR3 coding sequence is TGTGCCAGCAGCTTAGGTGATGCTAGCGGGGGGTACAATGAGCAGTTCTTC. This rearrangement joins TRBV7-9 to TRBJ2-1; 11 nucleotides match TRBD2. The CDR3 has 17 amino acids. Unmatched junction bases numbered 6, after V lost 1 base and J lost 4 bases. Germline CDR1 is SEHNR and CDR2 is FQNEAQ (reference sequence).

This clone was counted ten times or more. This chain's CDR3 is CASSQVGFSGYTF. Here the CDR3 DNA reads TGCGCCAGCAGCCAAGTGGGCTTTTCTGGCTACACCTTC. The rearrangement links TRBV4-3 to TRBJ1-2; no reliable D call. This CDR3 comprises 13 residues. V shed 1 base and J shed 7 bases, with 10 bases lying between them. Germline lookup yields CDR1 LGHNA and CDR2 YSLEER.

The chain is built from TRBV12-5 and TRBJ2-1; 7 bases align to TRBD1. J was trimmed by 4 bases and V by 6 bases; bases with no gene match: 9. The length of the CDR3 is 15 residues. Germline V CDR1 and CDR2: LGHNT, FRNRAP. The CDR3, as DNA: TGTGCTAGTGGCATAGGGGGCGGCCCTTACAATGAGCAGTTCTTC. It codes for CASGIGGGPYNEQFF. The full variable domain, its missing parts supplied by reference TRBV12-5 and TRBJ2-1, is DARVTQTPRHKVTEMGQEVTMRCQPILGHNTVFWYRQTMMQGLELLAYFRNRAPLDDSGMPKDRFSAEMPDATLATLKIQPSEPRDSAVYFCASGIGGGPYNEQFFGPGTRLTVL.

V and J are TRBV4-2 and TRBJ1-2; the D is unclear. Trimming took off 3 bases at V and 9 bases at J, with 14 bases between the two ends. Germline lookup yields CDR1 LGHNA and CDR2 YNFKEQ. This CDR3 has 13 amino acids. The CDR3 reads CASSHEVPTSYTF. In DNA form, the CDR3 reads TGTGCCAGCAGCCACGAGGTCCCAACGAGCTACACCTTC.